Presented here are 2 T cell receptor beta chains from one specimen sequenced in a study of blood T cell repertoires in COVID-19. Measured with immunoSEQ multiplex PCR; TCRdb has only the in-frame clones, and not every one. The table shows 310,000 or so clones, with 86% occurring only once. The sequencing sample was made of peripheral blood. The receptors here all came from a woman aged 45-65 years with acute or convalescent COVID-19.

The CDR3 here is CASSPYTEAFF. In DNA form, the CDR3 reads TGTGCCAGCAGCCCATACACTGAAGCTTTCTTT. V gene TRBV7-8 combines with J gene TRBJ1-1, with D uncertain. The CDR3 has 11 amino acids. Trimming left V 5 bases short and J 3 bases short, with 4 bases between. The germline V gene encodes CDR1 SGHVS and CDR2 FQNEAQ. The whole variable domain, filled in from reference TRBV7-8 and TRBJ1-1, reads GAGVSQSPRYKVAKRGQDVALRCDPISGHVSLFWYQQALGQGPEFLTYFQNEAQLDKSGLPSDRFFAERPEGSVSTLKIQRTQQEDSAVYLCASSPYTEAFFGQGTRLTVV.

The rearrangement joins TRBV24-1 to TRBJ2-7; a weak D match, TRBD2 (6 bases). Trimming removed 2 bases at V and 5 bases at J, with 18 bases between. Germline assignment: CDR1 KGHDR and CDR2 SFDVKD. The CDR3 totals 16 residues. The CDR3 loop is CATSDSGTSSPHEQYF. DNA of the CDR3: TGTGCCACCAGTGATTCGGGGACTTCATCACCCCACGAGCAGTACTTC.